This is a list of T cell receptor beta chains from one sample in a study of cytomegalovirus exposure and HLA in healthy donors. Sequenced by immunoSEQ multiplex PCR; TCRdb stores in-frame clones only, minus some. The sample shows around 150,000 clones, around 65% of them seen only once. Sequencing used PBMCs. Receptors were obtained from a male donor in good health and CMV-seronegative. Each CDR3 is given with its conserved first and last residue. Each record gives: CDR3 protein, CDR3 DNA, CDR3 length, V gene, clone size, J gene, D gene. A D gene is named only where the DNA matches it firmly. Expanded clones get a size class; other rows say once, few or many, or leave the size out.

CASSQDWFQRGSTDTQYF | TGCGCCAGCAGCCAAGATTGGTTCCAGCGGGGAAGCACAGATACGCAGTATTTT | 18 | TRBV4-3 | . | TRBJ2-3 | TRBD2
CASSLAGTGFTEAFF | TGTGCCAGCAGTTTAGCCGGGACAGGGTTCACTGAAGCTTTCTTT | 15 | TRBV27 | . | TRBJ1-1 | TRBD1
CASIFAGSQQFF | TGTGCCAGCATATTTGCAGGGTCACAGCAGTTCTTC | 12 | TRBV2 | . | TRBJ2-1 | .
CASSLQGQPQHF | TGTGCCAGCAGCTTACAGGGGCAGCCCCAGCATTTT | 12 | TRBV7-2 | . | TRBJ1-5 | .
CASSVAGTTNEKLFF | TGTGCCAGCAGCGTAGCCGGGACAACTAATGAAAAACTGTTTTTT | 15 | TRBV9 | . | TRBJ1-4 | .
CASSLNSGTEAFF | TGTGCCAGCAGCTTAAACAGCGGCACTGAAGCTTTCTTT | 13 | TRBV11-2 | . | TRBJ1-1 | .
CASSYPDRLCWYNSPLHF | TGTGCCAGCAGTTACCCGGACAGGCTGTGTTGGTATAATTCACCCCTCCACTTT | 18 | TRBV6-7 | few | TRBJ1-6 | TRBD1
CASSEEGRETGELFF | TGTGCCAGCAGTGAAGAGGGTAGGGAGACCGGGGAGCTGTTTTTT | 15 | TRBV2 | once | TRBJ2-2 | .
CASSRTDRAETQYF | TGTGCCAGCAGCCGAACGGACAGAGCAGAGACCCAGTACTTC | 14 | TRBV5-4 | . | TRBJ2-5 | .
CASSLVTETYEQYF | TGCGCCAGCAGCTTGGTCACAGAGACCTACGAGCAGTACTTC | 14 | TRBV5-1 | . | TRBJ2-7 | .
CASGRGHDTEAFF | TGTGCCAGCGGGCGGGGCCATGACACTGAGGCTTTCTTT | 13 | TRBV6-5 | once | TRBJ1-1 | .
CASSLGQVSTDTQYF | TGCGCCAGCAGCTTGGGACAGGTTAGCACAGATACGCAGTATTTT | 15 | TRBV5-1 | . | TRBJ2-3 | .
CASNLAGDLGAAQETQYF | TGTGCCAGCAACCTTGCGGGGGACCTCGGGGCAGCCCAAGAGACCCAGTACTTC | 18 | TRBV7-2 | . | TRBJ2-5 | TRBD2
CASSSTRQEGNYGYTF | TGTGCCAGCAGCTCTACACGACAGGAAGGTAACTATGGCTACACCTTC | 16 | TRBV5-4 | . | TRBJ1-2 | .
CASNDRAGNTIYF | TGTGCCAGCAACGACAGGGCCGGAAACACCATATATTTT | 13 | TRBV28 | . | TRBJ1-3 | TRBD1
CASRPGTVTSPLHF | TGTGCCAGCAGACCCGGGACAGTTACTTCACCCCTCCACTTT | 14 | TRBV6-5 | . | TRBJ1-6 | TRBD1
CASSLGGRYEQYF | TGTGCCAGCAGTTTGGGGGGACGCTACGAGCAGTACTTC | 13 | TRBV27 | few | TRBJ2-7 | .
CASSLLYEQYF | TGTGCCAGCAGCTTACTGTACGAGCAGTACTTC | 11 | TRBV7-2 | . | TRBJ2-7 | .
CASSSGLAREQYF | TGTGCCAGCAGCTCAGGACTAGCGCGAGAGCAGTACTTC | 13 | TRBV5-4 | few | TRBJ2-7 | TRBD2
CAWSPTRATNEKLFF | TGTGCCTGGAGCCCCACCCGGGCAACTAATGAAAAACTGTTTTTT | 15 | TRBV30 | few | TRBJ1-4 | .
CASSPRGRTDTQYF | TGTGCCAGCAGCCCGCGGGGCCGCACAGATACGCAGTATTTT | 14 | TRBV9 | . | TRBJ2-3 | .
CASRRYPADNEQFF | TGTGCCAGCAGGAGGTACCCCGCTGACAATGAGCAGTTCTTC | 14 | TRBV6-4 | . | TRBJ2-1 | .
CASTIGGPSNQPQHF | TGTGCCAGTACCATCGGGGGGCCCAGCAATCAGCCCCAGCATTTT | 15 | TRBV19 | . | TRBJ1-5 | .
CASSQPGGYEQYF | TGCGCCAGCAGCCAACCCGGAGGTTACGAGCAGTACTTC | 13 | TRBV4-1 | . | TRBJ2-7 | .
CAIRGTGGAVETQYF | TGTGCCATCAGGGGGACAGGGGGCGCCGTGGAGACCCAGTACTTC | 15 | TRBV10-3 | . | TRBJ2-5 | TRBD1
CASSETYEQYF | TGTGCCAGCTCAGAAACCTACGAGCAGTACTTC | 11 | TRBV2 | few | TRBJ2-7 | .
CASSGRRGNTEAFF | TGTGCCAGCTCAGGGAGGCGAGGGAACACTGAAGCTTTCTTT | 14 | TRBV18 | . | TRBJ1-1 | .
CSVGQGGYTF | TGCAGCGTTGGACAGGGTGGCTACACCTTC | 10 | TRBV29-1 | many | TRBJ1-2 | TRBD1
CASRLKRDRGSHGQPQHF | TGTGCCAGCAGGCTAAAAAGGGACAGGGGGAGTCACGGTCAGCCCCAGCATTTT | 18 | TRBV2 | . | TRBJ1-5 | TRBD1
CASSPVQLLSYEQYF | TGTGCCAGCTCACCAGTACAGCTTCTCTCCTACGAGCAGTACTTC | 15 | TRBV18 | . | TRBJ2-7 | .
CASRNPGVAKGGYPF | TGTGCCAGCAGAAATCCAGGGGTGGCGAAGGGTGGCTACCCCTTC | 15 | TRBV6-5 | . | TRBJ1-2 | .
CAIRAGGGAFF | TGTGCCATCAGAGCGGGGGGCGGGGCTTTCTTT | 11 | TRBV10-3 | few | TRBJ1-1 | .
CASSERTGVFNEQFF | TGTGCCAGCAGTGAACGGACAGGGGTGTTTAATGAGCAGTTCTTC | 15 | TRBV2 | . | TRBJ2-1 | TRBD1
CASSSRQGKDTEAFF | TGTGCCAGCAGCTCCAGACAGGGCAAGGACACTGAAGCTTTCTTT | 15 | TRBV7-2 | . | TRBJ1-1 | TRBD1
CASSDHRGQGLINYGYTF | TGTGCCAGTAGTGACCATCGGGGACAGGGACTTATAAACTATGGCTACACCTTC | 18 | TRBV19 | . | TRBJ1-2 | TRBD1
CAWSVLGADTEAFF | TGTGCCTGGAGTGTACTGGGGGCTGACACTGAAGCTTTCTTT | 14 | TRBV30 | . | TRBJ1-1 | .
CASSSYLAGAGIDEQFF | TGTGCCAGCAGCTCTTACTTAGCGGGGGCGGGGATCGATGAGCAGTTCTTC | 17 | TRBV7-2 | . | TRBJ2-1 | TRBD2
CASSYSTGLGGGYPF | TGTGCCAGCAGTTACTCTACGGGGTTGGGAGGTGGCTACCCCTTC | 15 | TRBV6-5 | . | TRBJ1-2 | .
CASSQPGGGRTEAFF | TGTGCCAGCTCTCAACCGGGGGGTGGGAGGACTGAAGCTTTCTTT | 15 | TRBV18 | few | TRBJ1-1 | .
CASSQVTPGQGTYNEQFF | TGCGCCAGCAGCCAAGTAACCCCGGGACAGGGGACCTACAATGAGCAGTTCTTC | 18 | TRBV4-1 | . | TRBJ2-1 | TRBD1
CASSLGRGNTEAFF | TGTGCCAGCAGCTTAGGGAGAGGGAACACTGAAGCTTTCTTT | 14 | TRBV7-3 | . | TRBJ1-1 | .
CASSPEGLNTEAFF | TGTGCCAGCAGCCCGGAGGGGTTGAACACTGAAGCTTTCTTT | 14 | TRBV7-3 | few | TRBJ1-1 | .
CASSLAARNFDEQYF | TGTGCCAGCAGTTTAGCGGCTAGAAATTTTGACGAGCAGTACTTC | 15 | TRBV27 | few | TRBJ2-7 | .
CSSSLRAGGPSGNTIYF | TGTTCCAGCAGCTTAAGGGCCGGAGGGCCCTCTGGAAACACCATATATTTT | 17 | TRBV7-9 | . | TRBJ1-3 | .
CASSLFTGSYNEQFF | TGTGCCAGCAGCTTGTTTACAGGGTCCTACAATGAGCAGTTCTTC | 15 | TRBV5-4 | . | TRBJ2-1 | .
CASGSGDTDTIYF | TGTGCCAGCGGTTCGGGGGATACAGACACCATATATTTT | 13 | TRBV6-5 | . | TRBJ1-3 | .
CSAGGQVGAFF | TGCAGTGCTGGCGGGCAGGTGGGAGCTTTCTTT | 11 | TRBV20-1 | few | TRBJ1-1 | .
CASRLTQGSYEQYF | TGTGCCAGTAGACTTACACAGGGATCCTACGAGCAGTACTTC | 14 | TRBV19 | . | TRBJ2-7 | .
CASSQAQVPSYGYTF | TGCGCCAGCAGCCAAGCCCAGGTACCAAGCTATGGCTACACCTTC | 15 | TRBV4-1 | few | TRBJ1-2 | .
CASSYGDRSNYGYTF | TGTGCCAGCAGTTACGGCGACAGGTCTAACTATGGCTACACCTTC | 15 | TRBV6-5 | . | TRBJ1-2 | .
CASRASGLHYGYTF | TGTGCCAGCAGAGCATCAGGGTTGCACTATGGCTACACCTTC | 14 | TRBV28 | . | TRBJ1-2 | .